Listed below are T cell receptor beta chains from one sample, sequenced in a study of T-cell memory formation after mild COVID-19. TCRdb analysed the 5' RACE reads with MiXCR anew, one entry per CDR3 protein. The sample lists around 300,000 distinct CDR3 sequences, about 13% occurring once. Input material: PBMCs or a T cell subset sorted from them (not recorded which). These receptors were obtained from a man between 18 and 35 years old who had mild COVID-19 (a few samples of this study predate the infection). Cell type and time point are not known. Both conserved end residues are trimmed from each CDR3. The order of the fields is V gene, D gene, CDR3 protein. A D gene is named only where the DNA matches it firmly.

V gene: TRBV12-3/TRBV12-4
D gene: NA
CDR3 protein: ASRVKGSHEQY

V gene: TRBV5-1
D gene: TRBD2
CDR3 protein: ASSLANVAGGHGDTQY

V gene: TRBV5-1
D gene: NA
CDR3 protein: ASSRTRVQGETQY

V gene: TRBV29-1
D gene: TRBD2
CDR3 protein: SVELAGDLQETQY

V gene: TRBV7-3
D gene: NA
CDR3 protein: ASSPYGLNTEAF

V gene: TRBV12-3/TRBV12-4
D gene: NA
CDR3 protein: ASSFPDRGVHEQY

V gene: TRBV20-1
D gene: NA
CDR3 protein: SARVPWSCKETQY

V gene: TRBV2
D gene: NA
CDR3 protein: ASSRTQNTGELF

V gene: TRBV2
D gene: NA
CDR3 protein: ASSDFRGGRSTLEYNEQF

V gene: TRBV6-5
D gene: TRBD2
CDR3 protein: ASRASGGEFGTDTQY

V gene: TRBV4-1
D gene: NA
CDR3 protein: ASSYKGNTEAF

V gene: TRBV7-6
D gene: NA
CDR3 protein: ASSRTAPSYEQY

V gene: TRBV18
D gene: TRBD1
CDR3 protein: ASSPTGGEDTGELF

V gene: TRBV12-3/TRBV12-4
D gene: TRBD1
CDR3 protein: ASSGSGTGGLRGYT

V gene: TRBV7-3
D gene: TRBD1
CDR3 protein: ASSLGQGTYEQY

V gene: TRBV7-9
D gene: NA
CDR3 protein: ASSSRLRGKQF

V gene: TRBV11-2
D gene: NA
CDR3 protein: ASSLDRVGEAF

V gene: TRBV20-1
D gene: NA
CDR3 protein: SASSGPGYGYT

V gene: TRBV6-2/TRBV6-3
D gene: NA
CDR3 protein: ASSSRSGYT

V gene: TRBV5-1
D gene: TRBD2
CDR3 protein: ASSSSGGLNTGELF

V gene: TRBV7-2
D gene: TRBD2
CDR3 protein: ASRVRGAQDTQY

V gene: TRBV5-1
D gene: TRBD2
CDR3 protein: ASSSRTSGGPLNTGELF

V gene: TRBV7-9
D gene: NA
CDR3 protein: ASSTDSGLTDTQY

V gene: TRBV4-3
D gene: NA
CDR3 protein: ASSQEGQPQH

V gene: TRBV29-1
D gene: TRBD1
CDR3 protein: SSTGGSGELF

V gene: TRBV7-2
D gene: NA
CDR3 protein: ASSLESGLPPDTQY

V gene: TRBV6-5
D gene: TRBD1
CDR3 protein: ASSYLGTGRTGELF

V gene: TRBV5-1
D gene: NA
CDR3 protein: ASRPTGNTGELF

V gene: TRBV7-2
D gene: NA
CDR3 protein: ASSLNVRDTQY

V gene: TRBV6-5
D gene: TRBD2
CDR3 protein: ASSTKLGGAREQF

V gene: TRBV30
D gene: NA
CDR3 protein: AWSAASSTDTQY

V gene: TRBV4-1
D gene: TRBD2
CDR3 protein: ASSKGGGQETQY

V gene: TRBV10-3
D gene: NA
CDR3 protein: AISDLVSKRREQF

V gene: TRBV7-9
D gene: TRBD2
CDR3 protein: ASSLAGHTGELF

V gene: TRBV7-9
D gene: TRBD1
CDR3 protein: ASSLVTDRGYGYT

V gene: TRBV7-3
D gene: TRBD1
CDR3 protein: ASSFGQVGDTQY

V gene: TRBV20-1
D gene: NA
CDR3 protein: SARDPLTATNTGELF

V gene: TRBV4-1
D gene: TRBD1
CDR3 protein: ASTLNPGQGVNYGYT

V gene: TRBV6-4
D gene: NA
CDR3 protein: ASNWEEGGMNTEAF

V gene: TRBV4-3
D gene: NA
CDR3 protein: ASSQGGGDRYGYT

V gene: TRBV7-3
D gene: NA
CDR3 protein: ASSPTRDGTQY

V gene: TRBV30
D gene: TRBD1
CDR3 protein: AQGTGGTTGELF

V gene: TRBV10-3
D gene: NA
CDR3 protein: AISVGVGETEAF

V gene: TRBV29-1
D gene: TRBD1
CDR3 protein: SVDGAQGDYYGYT

V gene: TRBV11-2
D gene: NA
CDR3 protein: ASSFGYYGYT